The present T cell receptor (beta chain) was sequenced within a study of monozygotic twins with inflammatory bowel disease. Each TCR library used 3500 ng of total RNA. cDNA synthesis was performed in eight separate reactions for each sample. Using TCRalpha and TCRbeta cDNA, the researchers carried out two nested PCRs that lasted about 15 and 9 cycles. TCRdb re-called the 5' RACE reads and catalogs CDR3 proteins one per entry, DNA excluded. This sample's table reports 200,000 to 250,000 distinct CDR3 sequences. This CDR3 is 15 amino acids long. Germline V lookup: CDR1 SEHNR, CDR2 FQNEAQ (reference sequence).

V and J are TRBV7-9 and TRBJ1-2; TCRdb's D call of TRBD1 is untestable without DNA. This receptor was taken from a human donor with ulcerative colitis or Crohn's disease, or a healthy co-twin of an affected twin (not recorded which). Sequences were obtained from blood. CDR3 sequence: CASSLELAGESGYTF.